Here is one TCR beta chain with its context. The antigen remains unidentified. One junction end disagrees with the germline gene, perhaps due to a read error. The data are from a study of cytomegalovirus exposure and HLA in healthy donors. Study outcomes and limitations: Later work found most CMV-associated TCR beta chains apparently HLA-restricted. Researchers reported in a later analysis that a missense DCLRE1C variant was tied to TCR beta V- and J-gene trimming. An apparent linkage of common viral pathogens to several of the most significant clusters emerged in a later analysis.

This CDR3 has 19 residues. Germline lookup yields CDR1 SGHNT and CDR2 YYREEE (reference sequence). With 60 Vbeta and 13 Jbeta primers, the PCR was carried out. The data were produced by immunoSEQ multiplex PCR, yet TCRdb's version contains in-frame clones alone and is incomplete. In the table there are 150,000 to 160,000 clones, about four fifths of which are singletons. The sample consisted of PBMCs. The source of this sequence is a man aged 18 to 29 in good health and CMV-seronegative. The chain uses TRBV5-4 and TRBJ2-6; 12 nucleotides agree with TRBD1. The DNA for the CDR3 is TGTGCCAGCAGCTTGGGGGACAGGGGGCGCGGTGCTGGGGCCAACGGCCTGACTTTC. Protein: CASSLGDRGRGAGANGLTF.